The clone carrying this T cell receptor (beta chain) was detected a few times. What it recognizes is unknown. Molecular-barcoded quantitative 5'-RACE produced these TCR beta libraries. TCRdb analysed the 5' RACE reads with MiXCR anew, one entry per CDR3 protein. This table has approximately 520,000 distinct CDR3 sequences, roughly 5.2% appearing once. The CDR3 covers 12 residues. Germline V gene lookup returns CDR1 LGHDT and CDR2 YNNKEL (reference sequence). V shed 4 bases and J 14 bases; nucleotides not matched to a gene: 2. The data were taken from a study of CD8 T cells in ankylosing spondylitis. Study-wide results and limits: The study identified a TCR beta motif of 7 or 8 highly homologous variants that appeared characteristic of ankylosing spondylitis blood. Prior work had noted some motif variants in reactive arthritis blood and synovial fluid.

Sequenced input: blood, either unsorted or a sorted T cell fraction (not recorded which). The TCR comes from a male donor with ankylosing spondylitis. The V and J genes are TRBV3-1 and TRBJ2-1; 13 positions match TRBD2. CDR3 residues: CASSLGTSGEFF. Here the CDR3 DNA reads TGTGCCAGCAGCCTAGGGACTAGCGGGGAGTTCTTC.